The 23 T cell receptor beta chains presented below share a single source sample, sequenced in a study of cytomegalovirus exposure and HLA in healthy donors. PCR employed 60 Vbeta and 13 Jbeta primers. The assay was immunoSEQ multiplex PCR, and TCRdb's table has in-frame clones only and misses some. The table has around 150,000 clones, roughly four fifths seen once. The sample taken for sequencing was PBMCs. Source of these receptors: a woman between 45 and 60 years old in good health and CMV-seropositive.

This clone was seen a few times. At one end, the junction sequence differs from germline, possibly due to a read error. The same CDR3 can be traced to other DNA sequences in this sample. This rearrangement joins TRBV18 to TRBJ1-1, with D possibly being TRBD1 (5 bases). The length of the CDR3 is 13 residues. From germline, CDR1 is KGHSH and CDR2 LQKENI. CDR3 amino acids: CASSTTENTEAFF. In DNA form, the CDR3 reads TGTGCCAGCTCAACGACAGAGAACACCGAAGCTTTCTTT.

The gene calls are TRBV5-4 and TRBJ1-2; 8 nucleotides align to TRBD1. Trimming at V came to 3 bases and at J to 4 bases, leaving 5 bases not matched to a gene. The CDR3 has 14 residues. Germline V CDR1 and CDR2: SGHNT, YYREEE (reference sequence). The CDR3, as DNA: TGTGCCAGCAGCTCGGGACAGGACCTCTATGGCTACACCTTC. This codes for CASSSGQDLYGYTF.

The V and J genes are TRBV7-2 and TRBJ2-3; D uncertain. In germline, CDR1 is SGHTA, CDR2 FQGNSA. V was trimmed by 7 bases and J by 4 bases, leaving 15 bases between them. The CDR3 covers 14 residues. The CDR3 here is CASTTYPRSDTQYF. CDR3 coding DNA: TGTGCCAGCACTACTTACCCTAGATCAGATACGCAGTATTTT. Using reference TRBV7-2 and TRBJ2-3 for the parts outside the CDR3, the full variable domain is GAGVSQSPSNKVTEKGKDVELRCDPISGHTALYWYRQSLGQGLEFLIYFQGNSAPDKSGLPSDRFSAERTGGSVSTLTIQRTQQEDSAVYLCASTTYPRSDTQYFGPGTRLTVL.

This clone was detected only a few times. The chain employs TRBV7-2 and TRBJ1-2, with TRBD1 matching over 9 bases. Germline trimming cut 3 bases from V and 6 bases from J; bases unmatched to any gene: 5. The V gene's germline CDR1 is SGHTA and CDR2 FQGNSA. CDR3 length equals 14 residues. Here the CDR3 DNA reads TGTGCCAGCAGCTTGTCCTGGACAGGGGATGGCTACACCTTC. It specifies CASSLSWTGDGYTF.

This clone turned up a few times. The genes are TRBV9 and TRBJ1-6; D possibly corresponds to TRBD1 (6 bases). The germline V gene has CDR1 SGDLS and CDR2 YYNGEE. Between the trimmed V and J ends, which lost 0 bases and 4 bases, there was a span of 14 bases. There are 17 residues in the CDR3. The CDR3 here is CASSVAVDSFYNSPLHF. In DNA form, the CDR3 reads TGTGCCAGCAGCGTAGCTGTGGACAGCTTTTATAATTCACCCCTCCACTTT.

This sequence joins TRBV18 and TRBJ1-4; D not resolved. Germline-derived CDR1 and CDR2 are KGHSH and LQKENI. The germline V and J ends were trimmed by 5 bases and 7 bases, with 14 bases remaining between them. The CDR3 runs 14 residues. Here the CDR3 reads CASSSGSLAEKLFF. Here the CDR3 DNA reads TGTGCCAGCTCATCGGGGTCTTTGGCTGAAAAACTGTTTTTT.

The genes are TRBV7-2 and TRBJ1-1; D is undetermined. V lost 7 bases and J 1 base, leaving 16 bases between the germline ends. The CDR3 sequence is 15 residues long. CDR1 is SGHTA and CDR2 is FQGNSA in the germline V gene. CDR3 protein: CASNPYGVGNTEAFF. CDR3 DNA sequence: TGTGCCAGCAACCCCTACGGGGTGGGGAACACTGAAGCTTTCTTT.

The rearrangement joins TRBV18 to TRBJ2-1; 8 bases match TRBD1. Germline-derived CDR1 and CDR2 are KGHSH and LQKENI. The CDR3 has 17 amino acids. V lost 2 bases to trimming and J lost 5 bases; unmatched junction nucleotides: 11. The CDR3 sequence is CASSPITVGQADNEQFF. The CDR3 DNA is TGTGCCAGCTCACCAATAACGGTGGGACAGGCCGACAATGAGCAGTTCTTC.

The gene calls are TRBV7-2 and TRBJ2-2; maybe TRBD2 (5 bases). V lost 5 bases and J 2 bases, leaving 9 bases between the germline ends. The CDR3 spans 14 residues. CDR1 is SGHTA, CDR2 FQGNSA, per germline. CDR3 bases: TGTGCCAGCAGCCCGGACTTTAACACCGGGGAGCTGTTTTTT. As protein: CASSPDFNTGELFF.

The chain joins TRBV5-1 to TRBJ2-2, with 10 bases matching TRBD2. Germline V gene sequence: CDR1 SGHRS, CDR2 YFSETQ. CDR3 length: 15 residues. Germline trimming cut 4 bases from V and 3 bases from J; bases unmatched to any gene: 3. The CDR3 region has the DNA TGCGCCAGCAGCACAGCGGGGGGGGACACCGGGGAGCTGTTTTTT. It translates to CASSTAGGDTGELFF. Full variable domain (missing parts from reference TRBV5-1 and TRBJ2-2): KAGVTQTPRYLIKTRGQQVTLSCSPISGHRSVSWYQQTPGQGLQFLFEYFSETQRNKGNFPGRFSGRQFSNSRSEMNVSTLELGDSALYLCASSTAGGDTGELFFGEGSRLTVL.

This chain joins TRBV5-1 and TRBJ1-2; D is possibly TRBD1 (6 bases). Trimming took off 0 bases at V and 2 bases at J, with 17 bases between the two ends. Per germline, CDR1 SGHRS and CDR2 YFSETQ. CDR3 length equals 17 residues. Here the CDR3 reads CASSLAREQGDNYGYTF. CDR3 nucleotide sequence: TGCGCCAGCAGCTTGGCCAGGGAACAGGGAGACAACTATGGCTACACCTTC.

The genes are TRBV27 and TRBJ2-7; 11 bases are shared with TRBD2. This CDR3 has 15 residues. The V gene's germline CDR1 is MNHEY and CDR2 SMNVEV (reference sequence). Unmatched junction bases numbered 5, after V lost 5 bases and J lost 2 bases. The CDR3 sequence: CASSRLAGIPYEQYF. CDR3 DNA sequence: TGTGCCAGCAGTCGACTAGCGGGGATCCCCTACGAGCAGTACTTC.

CDR3 sequence (DNA): TGCGCCAGCAACGACCCACGGGGAGAAGATACGCAGTATTTT. Residues: CASNDPRGEDTQYF. The V call is TRBV5-1, the J call TRBJ2-3; a weak D match, TRBD2 (5 bases). CDR3 length: 14 amino acids. Per the germline V gene, CDR1 is SGHRS and CDR2 is YFSETQ. V lost 6 bases to trimming and J lost 5 bases, with 16 bases between them.

The chain couples TRBV6-1 to TRBJ1-5; D possibly corresponds to TRBD1 (5 bases). The CDR3 has 12 amino acids. V gave up 8 bases and J gave up 11 bases, with 16 bases separating them. In germline, CDR1 is MNHNS, CDR2 SASEGT. CDR3 protein: CASGVAGLAQHF. The CDR3 DNA sequence: TGTGCCAGCGGAGTCGCGGGGCTTGCCCAGCATTTT.

This clone was seen more than once but under ten times. The chain recombines TRBV5-1 with TRBJ2-2, with TRBD1 matching over 9 bases. The CDR3 length is 15 residues. V lost 2 bases and J lost 7; bases outside the gene matches: 6. CDR1 SGHRS and CDR2 YFSETQ come from the germline V gene. DNA for the CDR3: TGCGCCAGCAGCTTCACAGGGGGCGCGGGCGGGGAGCTGTTTTTT. It yields the protein CASSFTGGAGGELFF.

The rearrangement joins TRBV5-5 to TRBJ1-5; TRBD1 might be the D (5 bases). This CDR3 has 13 residues. CDR1 and CDR2 (germline): SGHKS, YYEKEE (reference sequence). V was shortened by 4 bases and J by 4 bases, with 9 bases between the two germline ends. CDR3 in DNA: TGTGCCAGCAGCAGACAGCCAAATCAGCCCCAGCATTTT. It codes for CASSRQPNQPQHF.

The chain carries TRBV2 and TRBJ1-6, with 8 bases identical to TRBD1. With V trimmed by 3 bases and J by 7 bases, 5 bases remained unmatched. The germline V gene encodes CDR1 SNHLY and CDR2 FYNNEI. This CDR3 is 15 amino acids long. This CDR3 reads CASSEGQVENSPLHF. CDR3 sequence (DNA): TGTGCCAGCAGTGAGGGACAGGTGGAGAATTCACCCCTCCACTTT.

Ten or more counts support this clone. This sequence joins TRBV18 and TRBJ2-2; tentative D call: TRBD2 (7 bases). The CDR3 is 16 amino acids. Germline loops: CDR1 KGHSH, CDR2 LQKENI. Trimming took 3 bases from V and 2 from J, leaving 13 bases between them. The CDR3 loop is CASSPYGGPNTGELFF. The CDR3 DNA reads TGTGCCAGCTCACCTTACGGGGGGCCCAACACCGGGGAGCTGTTTTTT.

J is TRBJ2-3 and V is TRBV30, with 10 bases that match TRBD2. Losses at the gene ends were 5 bases for V and 4 bases for J; bases not matched to a gene: 3. The CDR3 extends over 13 amino acids. Germline V gene lookup returns CDR1 GTSNPN and CDR2 SVGIG (reference sequence). CDR3 amino acids: CAWEAGGADTQYF. In DNA, the CDR3 is TGTGCCTGGGAAGCGGGGGGGGCAGATACGCAGTATTTT.

The gene calls are TRBV18 and TRBJ1-4; D might be TRBD1 (5 bases). This CDR3 spans 15 amino acids. The V and J ends lost 3 bases and 3 bases respectively, with 11 bases between them. The germline gives CDR1 KGHSH, CDR2 LQKENI. This CDR3 reads CASSPPGSPNEKLFF. The CDR3 coding sequence is TGTGCCAGCTCACCTCCAGGGTCTCCTAATGAAAAACTGTTTTTT.

J is TRBJ2-7 and V is TRBV7-9; D is undetermined. Looked up from germline, CDR1 is SEHNR and CDR2 is FQNEAQ (reference sequence). V lost 5 bases and J 2 bases, leaving 10 bases between the germline ends. CDR3 length equals 13 residues. The CDR3 here is CASSITEPYEQYF. The CDR3 nucleotides read TGTGCCAGCAGCATCACAGAGCCCTACGAGCAGTACTTC.

On this clone: Mismatch with germline at one junction end may stem from a read error. This sequence joins TRBV7-9 and TRBJ1-3; D gene ambiguous. The CDR3 is made up of 16 amino acids. From germline, CDR1 is SEHNR and CDR2 FQNEAQ (reference sequence). For the CDR3, the DNA is TGTTCCAGCAGCTTAGATTTAGCGCAATCTGGAAACACCATATATTTT. This translates into CSSSLDLAQSGNTIYF.

This sequence joins TRBV5-1 and TRBJ1-1; D might be TRBD1 (5 bases). The CDR3 has 14 amino acids. The germline V and J ends were trimmed by 0 bases and 7 bases, with 13 bases remaining between them. Germline V CDR1 and CDR2: SGHRS, YFSETQ. The CDR3 loop is CASSLAPGESEAFF. In DNA form, the CDR3 reads TGCGCCAGCAGCTTGGCCCCGGGGGAGAGTGAAGCTTTCTTT.